The 21 T cell receptor beta chains presented below share a single source sample, sequenced in a study of neurological immune-mediated disorders. Via MiXCR, TCRdb re-called the 5' RACE reads, giving one row per CDR3 protein. The sample yields around 20,000 distinct CDR3 sequences, about 14% seen once. The sample was CD4+ T cells from blood. These receptors all come from a woman aged 55 to 70 with HTLV-1-associated myelopathy (HAM/TSP).

This clonotype has ten or more counts. CDR3: CASSLGATVNQETQYF. The CDR3 DNA is TGCGCCAGCAGCTTAGGGGCCACAGTTAACCAAGAGACCCAGTACTTC. The genes are TRBV5-1 and TRBJ2-5; D is perhaps TRBD1 (5 bases). CDR3 size: 16 residues. The germline CDR1 and CDR2 sequences are SGHRS and YFSETQ. V was clipped by 2 bases and J by 0 bases, with 14 bases between them.

This clonotype has a count of ten or more. This chain uses TRBV14 with TRBJ1-3; the D gene is possibly TRBD1 (6 bases). The ends were cut back, 8 bases at V and 1 base at J, with 15 bases in the middle. Per the germline V gene, CDR1 is SGHDN and CDR2 is FVKESK. The CDR3 totals 15 residues. This chain's CDR3 is CASGPGVRSGNTIYF. Written as DNA, the CDR3 is TGTGCCAGCGGGCCAGGGGTTCGGTCTGGAAACACCATATATTTT.

This clonotype showed up many times. J is TRBJ1-2 and V is TRBV20-1; maybe TRBD1 (5 bases). CDR1 and CDR2 (germline): DFQATT, SNEGSKA (reference sequence). V was clipped by 1 base and J by 5 bases, with 11 bases between them. The CDR3 runs to 13 residues. CDR3 nucleotide sequence: TGCAGTGCTAGAGTATCCAGGGCGTATGGCTACACCTTC. This gives the protein CSARVSRAYGYTF.

This clonotype was observed many times. The chain has TRBV10-2 and TRBJ1-1, with D uncertain. V shed 5 bases and J shed 1 base, with 17 bases lying between them. CDR3 length: 16 residues. Germline V CDR1 and CDR2: WSHSY, SAAADI. The CDR3 coding sequence is TGCGCCAGCAGTCCTCCCCCCTATTCTAAGAACACTGAAGCTTTCTTT. Translation: CASSPPPYSKNTEAFF.

This clonotype rates as medium-sized (0.01 to 0.1%). This chain uses TRBV3-1 with TRBJ1-1, with unresolved D. Per the germline V gene, CDR1 is LGHDT and CDR2 is YNNKEL (reference sequence). V was shortened by 4 bases and J by 4 bases, with 10 bases between the two germline ends. The CDR3 extends over 13 amino acids. The CDR3 spells CASSRTLSTEAFF. CDR3 DNA sequence: TGTGCCAGCAGCCGGACTTTGAGCACTGAAGCTTTCTTT.

This clonotype was found many times. The genes are TRBV5-8 and TRBJ1-2; D possibly corresponds to TRBD1 (5 bases). This CDR3 region has 15 residues. V was cut by 0 bases and J by 1 base, with 10 bases left in between. Germline values: CDR1 SGHTS, CDR2 YDEGEE. CDR3 sequence (DNA): TGTGCCAGCAGCTTGGTACGGGGCGGTAACTATGGCTACACCTTC. This gives the protein CASSLVRGGNYGYTF.

This clonotype showed up many times. The genes are TRBV3-1 and TRBJ2-7; 9 positions agree with TRBD2. The CDR3 length is 14 residues. Unmatched junction bases numbered 4, after V lost 4 bases and J lost 3 bases. The germline CDR1 and CDR2 sequences are LGHDT and YNNKEL (reference sequence). CDR3 region: CASSPWTSDYEQYF. In nucleotides, the CDR3 is TGTGCCAGCAGCCCCTGGACTAGCGACTACGAGCAGTACTTC.

This clonotype rates as medium-sized. The gene calls are TRBV3-1 and TRBJ2-7; 7 nucleotides agree with TRBD2. CDR3 size: 14 residues. V was clipped by 4 bases and J by 4 bases; unmatched bases: 7. Per the germline V gene, CDR1 is LGHDT and CDR2 is YNNKEL (reference sequence). The CDR3 nucleotides read TGTGCCAGCAGCCCTTCCGGGGGGTGGTACGAGCAGTACTTC. Translated, it gives CASSPSGGWYEQYF.

This clonotype appeared many times. The chain couples TRBV5-1 to TRBJ1-2; a weak D match, TRBD1 (6 bases). The germline V gene encodes CDR1 SGHRS and CDR2 YFSETQ. The CDR3 consists of 13 residues. The V gene lost 2 bases and the J gene lost 3 bases, with 8 bases spanning the gap. CDR3 loop: CASSFSGDYGYTF. In nucleotides, the CDR3 is TGCGCCAGCAGCTTTTCAGGGGACTATGGCTACACCTTC. The variable domain in full, completed from reference TRBV5-1 and TRBJ1-2, reads KAGVTQTPRYLIKTRGQQVTLSCSPISGHRSVSWYQQTPGQGLQFLFEYFSETQRNKGNFPGRFSGRQFSNSRSEMNVSTLELGDSALYLCASSFSGDYGYTFGSGTRLTVV.

This clonotype came up many times. This chain joins TRBV30 and TRBJ1-1, with TRBD1 as a possible D gene (6 bases). From germline, CDR1 is GTSNPN and CDR2 SVGIG (reference sequence). This CDR3 is 14 amino acids long. Trimming removed 5 bases at V and 1 base at J, with 14 bases between. CDR3 region: CAWGSGGRNTEAFF. CDR3 bases: TGTGCCTGGGGAAGCGGGGGCCGGAACACTGAAGCTTTCTTT. The full variable domain, its missing parts supplied by reference TRBV30 and TRBJ1-1, is SQTIHQWPATLVQPVGSPLSLECTVEGTSNPNLYWYRQAAGRGLQLLFYSVGIGQISSEVPQNLSASRPQDRQFILSSKKLLLSDSGFYLCAWGSGGRNTEAFFGQGTRLTVV.

In its sample, this clonotype was seen many times. This sequence joins TRBV7-2 and TRBJ2-7; a possible D gene is TRBD1 (6 bases). This CDR3 region has 16 residues. Trimming removed 1 base from V and 3 bases from J, with 16 bases in between. Germline loops: CDR1 SGHTA, CDR2 FQGNSA. CDR3 region: CASSLGLGARYYEQYF. The CDR3 nucleotides are TGTGCCAGCAGCTTAGGTCTGGGGGCACGGTACTACGAGCAGTACTTC.

This clonotype appeared many times. The chain couples TRBV7-2 to TRBJ1-1; a weak D match, TRBD1 (6 bases). This CDR3 has 13 residues. Germline CDR1 is SGHTA and CDR2 is FQGNSA. V lost 6 bases, J lost 4 bases, and 12 bases lay in between. The CDR3 sequence is CASRPTGPTEAFF. Written as DNA, the CDR3 is TGTGCCAGCAGACCTACAGGGCCCACTGAAGCTTTCTTT. The full variable domain, completed using reference TRBV7-2 and TRBJ1-1, is GAGVSQSPSNKVTEKGKDVELRCDPISGHTALYWYRQSLGQGLEFLIYFQGNSAPDKSGLPSDRFSAERTGGSVSTLTIQRTQQEDSAVYLCASRPTGPTEAFFGQGTRLTVV.

Many counts were recorded for this clonotype. The gene calls are TRBV15 and TRBJ2-7; possible D gene TRBD2, 6 bases. The germline V and J ends were trimmed by 0 bases and 0 bases, with 24 bases remaining between them. Germline CDR1 is LNHNV and CDR2 is YYDKDF (reference sequence). There are 20 residues in the CDR3. Here the CDR3 reads CATSRDWIGLPFDGSYEQYF. DNA of the CDR3: TGTGCCACCAGCAGAGATTGGATTGGACTACCTTTTGATGGCTCCTACGAGCAGTACTTC.

This clonotype was recorded many times. This chain connects TRBV5-1 to TRBJ2-6, with TRBD2 matching 7 bases. Germline assignment: CDR1 SGHRS and CDR2 YFSETQ. This CDR3 has 15 residues. Trimming removed 3 bases from V and 0 bases from J; junction bases left unmatched: 0. The CDR3: CASSWGGSGANVLTF. Here the CDR3 DNA reads TGCGCCAGCAGCTGGGGGGGCTCTGGGGCCAACGTCCTGACTTTC.

Note on this clonotype: Mismatch with germline at one junction end may stem from a read error. The V and J genes are TRBV5-1 and TRBJ2-1; weak D call: TRBD2 (5 bases). This CDR3 is built from 16 residues. Germline V CDR1 and CDR2: SGHRS, YFSETQ. The DNA of the CDR3 is TGCGCCAGCAGCCCTCCGGGGAGTAGCTGCTACAACGAGCAGTTCTTC. As protein: CASSPPGSSCYNEQFF. Full variable domain (remainder filled in from reference TRBV5-1 and TRBJ2-1): KAGVTQTPRYLIKTRGQQVTLSCSPISGHRSVSWYQQTPGQGLQFLFEYFSETQRNKGNFPGRFSGRQFSNSRSEMNVSTLELGDSALYLCASSPPGSSCYNEQFFGPGTRLTVL.

A note on this clonotype: Mismatch with germline at one junction end may stem from a read error. The rearrangement joins TRBV6-5 to TRBJ1-2; perhaps TRBD1 as D (6 bases). This CDR3 has 14 amino acids. Germline-derived CDR1 and CDR2 are MNHEY and SVGAGI. The CDR3, as DNA: TGTGCCAACAGACCCCCCGGGGGGCCTCATGGCTACACATTC. Translating it yields CANRPPGGPHGYTF.

There are many counts of this clonotype. The V call is TRBV9, the J call TRBJ2-1; D not resolved. The V end lost 1 base, the J end lost 3 bases, and 8 bases lay between the germline ends. Germline CDR1 is SGDLS and CDR2 is YYNGEE. The CDR3 is 14 residues long. CDR3 nucleotides: TGTGCCAGCAGCGTAACGAACTACTACAATGAGCAGTTCTTC. Residues: CASSVTNYYNEQFF. The full variable domain, its missing parts supplied by reference TRBV9 and TRBJ2-1, is DSGVTQTPKHLITATGQRVTLRCSPRSGDLSVYWYQQSLDQGLQFLIQYYNGEERAKGNILERFSAQQFPDLHSELNLSSLELGDSALYFCASSVTNYYNEQFFGPGTRLTVL.

In this sample, this clonotype turned up many times. This chain joins TRBV29-1 and TRBJ2-7, with TRBD2 identical over 8 bases. CDR1 and CDR2 from the germline V gene are SQVTM and ANQGSEA. J lost 4 bases, V lost 4 bases, and 9 bases had no gene match. This CDR3 has 14 residues. The CDR3 DNA follows: TGCAGCGTTGCCAGGACTAGCAAGAGTTACGAGCAGTACTTC. It encodes CSVARTSKSYEQYF.

CDR3 in DNA: TGCTTTTGGCGGGCCAACTATGGCTACACCTTC. Its protein product is CFWRANYGYTF. The chain is built from TRBV29-1 and TRBJ1-2; unclear D gene. This CDR3 has 11 amino acids. Per germline, CDR1 SQVTM and CDR2 ANQGSEA.

The table lists this clonotype with many counts. The genes are TRBV4-2 and TRBJ2-1; a weak D match, TRBD2 (6 bases). The CDR3 spans 15 residues. Germline assignment: CDR1 LGHNA and CDR2 YNFKEQ. The germline V and J ends were trimmed by 1 base and 7 bases, with 14 bases remaining between them. The CDR3 reads CASSQGTGGRNEQFF. In nucleotides, the CDR3 is TGTGCCAGCAGCCAAGGGACCGGGGGTCGGAATGAGCAGTTCTTC.

The chain joins TRBV20-1 to TRBJ2-2; D is unresolved. CDR1 and CDR2 (germline): DFQATT, SNEGSKA (reference sequence). V gave up 6 bases and J gave up 5 bases, with 10 bases separating them. CDR3 length equals 12 residues. The CDR3 bases are TGCAGTGCCGCCCTAGTGACCGGGGAGCTGTTTTTT. Translating gives CSAALVTGELFF.